The entry below gives a single T cell receptor beta chain sequence along with its context. Its antigen is undetermined. The sample originates from a study of blood T cells in healthy people across ages. Each donor supplied approximately 10 milliliters of peripheral blood. V shed 0 bases and J 12 bases; nucleotides not matched to a gene: 7. This CDR3 contains 15 residues. Looked up from germline, CDR1 is DFQATT and CDR2 is SNEGSKA (reference sequence). Study conclusions and caveats: Naive CD4+ cell counts and diversity both ran higher in long-lived than in aged donors.

A second PCR, run for roughly 7 to 11 cycles, used a sample-barcoded 5' primer plus a J-beta primer mix. TCRdb itself ran the 5' RACE reads through MiXCR, one entry per CDR3 protein. The sample consists of about 580,000 distinct CDR3 sequences, 45% to 55% of them appearing once. The V and J genes are TRBV20-1 and TRBJ2-1; 14 nucleotides agree with TRBD2. Sequencing was done on a sample of blood. This clonotype was sampled from a man older than 75 in good health. CDR3: CSARDGTSGSDGQFF. The CDR3 DNA is TGCAGTGCTAGAGATGGGACTAGCGGGAGTGATGGGCAGTTCTTC.